This T cell receptor (beta chain) was recovered during a study of early T cells in non-severe SARS-CoV-2 infection (dated by TCRdb to about 2021). General notes on the study: Bulk RNA from unsorted whole blood was used for TCR sequencing, so alpha and beta chains could not be paired.

The study was a case-control design nested within a healthcare worker cohort in London, UK, with weekly nasopharyngeal swab PCR tests and blood sampling. Healthcare workers were recruited during the week of the UK lockdown, between 23 and 31 March 2020, and followed weekly for up to about 15 weeks. The library relied on 5' RACE. Sequencing was performed on a NextSeq 500. Unique molecular identifiers were attached to individual cDNA molecules in the TCR library protocol so that sequencing error and PCR bias could be corrected. TCR alpha and beta chains were both sequenced, and the abundances of alpha and beta sequences in each sample were closely correlated with each other. From the authors' description of their analysis: V gene, J gene and CDR3 annotation of TCR sequences was performed with Decombinator V4. TCRs were defined as expanded if a significant change between any two time points was detected under a Poisson model with p below 0.0001. TCR abundances were normalised to the total number of TCRs sequenced per sample and were expressed as counts per million. A search of VDJdb, accessed on 1 November 2021, was run for TCRs annotated to CMV, EBV and SARS-CoV-2, with TCRs annotated for multiple antigens excluded. The raw public reads went through TCRdb reprocessing: fastp at Q25, MiXCR clone calling, in-frame beta chains kept. One record per CDR3 amino acid sequence lists the most common genes and DNA. The V and J calls and clone size come from TCRdb's table, not from the authors' own analysis. Across this sample there are about 59,000 distinct CDR3 sequences, with about 13% seen only once. The top ten clonotypes cover roughly 8.8% of the sample.

Broader findings and caveats from the paper: Matching against VDJdb was skewed toward anti-spike CD8 responses, likely underestimated virus-specific expansions, and missed private and CD4 specificities.

Points on this clonotype: The antigen it recognizes is unknown. No quality values exist for individual bases; no much larger clone is one base distant.

This TCR was recovered from an adult who was a healthcare worker with PCR-confirmed SARS-CoV-2 infection or an uninfected control (not recorded which). Here the sequenced sample was whole blood, taken at baseline.

The sequence in DNA is TGTGCCAGCAGCTTCGAGCGGGGGGTAAGGTACGAGCAGTACTTC. It translates as CASSFERGVRYEQYF. The chain joins TRBV5-6 to TRBJ2-7; the junction holds 9 bases that match TRBD2. Looking up the germline V gene yields CDR1 SGHDT and CDR2 YYEEEE. Including cysteine and phenylalanine, the CDR3 has 15 amino acids. Only the CDR3 DNA is retained, 45 bases long and in frame from the first base. Trimming removed 2 bases from V and 4 bases from J; the gene matches leave 7 bases unexplained.